This passage covers 27 T cell receptor beta chains from one sample sequenced in a study of tumor and adjacent non-tumor tissue in lung cancer. The template was RNA from unsorted bulk tissue. Three rounds of nested PCR, following a modified ARM-PCR protocol, produced the TCRbeta library. MiXCR, run by TCRdb on the multiplex PCR reads, gives a single entry per CDR3 protein. This table has about 200,000 distinct CDR3 sequences, around 71% appearing once. The sample was lung tumor tissue. These receptors were collected from a man aged 60 to 69 with non-small cell lung cancer.

With regard to this clonotype: The junction departs from germline at one end; a sequencing error may be responsible. V gene TRBV7-8 combines with J gene TRBJ1-5; 8 nucleotides agree with TRBD1. The CDR3 length is 15 residues. Germline CDR1 is SGHVS and CDR2 is FQNEAQ. The CDR3 DNA sequence: TGTGGCAGCGGCGTGGACAGGGTTAGCAATCAGCCCCAGCATTTT. This translates into CGSGVDRVSNQPQHF.

The chain joins TRBV20-1 to TRBJ1-4; TRBD1 is a possible D gene (6 bases). The CDR3 is made up of 14 amino acids. Trimming cost V 7 bases and J 0 bases, with 12 bases left between them. Germline V lookup: CDR1 DFQATT, CDR2 SNEGSKA (reference sequence). In DNA, the CDR3 is TGCAGTGTTAGGGAGGGGGCAACTAATGAAAAACTGTTTTTT. Translation gives CSVREGATNEKLFF.

This clonotype showed up just a few times. V is TRBV20-1 and J is TRBJ2-5; 9 bases are a match to TRBD1. The CDR3 is made up of 13 amino acids. J lost 5 bases, V lost 5 bases, and 6 bases had no gene match. Per the germline V gene, CDR1 is DFQATT and CDR2 is SNEGSKA (reference sequence). The DNA for the CDR3 is TGCAGTGCTTGGACAGGGGTTGGGGAGACCCAGTACTTC. The encoded protein is CSAWTGVGETQYF.

The V gene is TRBV11-2, the J gene TRBJ1-2; 8 bases are shared with TRBD1. V dropped 9 bases and J dropped 0; count of bases not matched to a gene: 9. Germline loops: CDR1 SGHAT, CDR2 FQNNGV. The length of the CDR3 is 15 residues. CDR3 in DNA: TGTGCCAGGAACATAAGGACAGGGCCTAACTATGGCTACACCTTC. Encoded protein: CARNIRTGPNYGYTF.

This clonotype was found many times. CDR3 in amino acids: CASRGRITEAFF. The CDR3 region has the DNA TGTGCCAGCAGGGGACGCATCACTGAAGCTTTCTTT. The chain uses TRBV6-1 and TRBJ1-1; TRBD1 is a possible D gene (5 bases). The germline V and J ends were trimmed by 6 bases and 4 bases, with 9 bases remaining between them. The CDR3 extends over 12 amino acids. Germline CDR1 MNHNS, CDR2 SASEGT.

This clonotype has only one observation. The CDR3 end shows no conserved phenylalanine or tryptophan, and so a read error is likely. In DNA form, the CDR3 reads TGTGCCAGCATCTTAGGAATGGCAAGAATGAACACTGAAGCTTTCCTT. Its protein is CASILGMARMNTEAFL. The chain couples TRBV11-3 to TRBJ1-1; no firm D call. The CDR3 is made up of 16 amino acids. Per germline, CDR1 SGHNT and CDR2 YENEEA.

This clonotype has just a few counts. A read error may be the cause here, since a much bigger clone is one base away. The rearrangement joins TRBV6-1 to TRBJ2-7; no definite D call. Germline values: CDR1 MNHNS, CDR2 SASEGT. The CDR3 spans 12 residues. The V gene lost 8 bases and the J gene lost 13 bases, with 21 bases spanning the gap. The CDR3 DNA reads TGTGCCAGCGATGAAGGGTTACGTGCGCATTACTTC. Protein product: CASDEGLRAHYF.

Points on this clonotype: As the CDR3 is not closed by the conserved phenylalanine or tryptophan, this likely results from a read error. This chain uses TRBV12-3 or TRBV12-4 with TRBJ2-1; D uncertain. This CDR3 region has 15 residues. This CDR3 reads CASSPGLSSYNEQFL. In nucleotides, the CDR3 is TGTGCCAGCAGTCCGGGCCTTAGCTCCTATAATGAGCAGTTCCTC.

A note on this clonotype: Its ends do not fully match the called genes, so a read error is possible. The CDR3 is CSVEMGIGYQESQYF. The CDR3, as DNA: TGCAGCGTTGAAATGGGGATAGGGTATCAAGAGAGCCAGTACTTC. This chain uses TRBV29-1 with TRBJ2-5, with unresolved D. Germline V gene data show CDR1 as SQVTM and CDR2 as ANQGSEA. This CDR3 spans 15 amino acids.

As concerns this clonotype: This clone may be a read error of a much larger clone one base away. This sequence joins TRBV28 and TRBJ1-6; D perhaps matches TRBD1 (6 bases). Germline CDR1 and CDR2: MDHEN and SYDVKM. CDR3 length equals 15 residues. For the CDR3, the DNA is TGTGCCAGCAGTCCGCAGGGGACCTATAATTCACCCATCCACTTT. Translating it yields CASSPQGTYNSPIHF.

About this clonotype itself: This could be a read error, since a much larger clone is one nucleotide away. The final CDR3 position lacks the conserved phenylalanine or tryptophan, pointing to a likely read error. The chain is built from TRBV20-1 and TRBJ2-5; D perhaps matches TRBD2 (5 bases). V was shortened by 0 bases and J by 5 bases, with 13 bases between the two germline ends. This CDR3 is 14 amino acids long. Per the germline V gene, CDR1 is DFQATT and CDR2 is SNEGSKA (reference sequence). CDR3 amino acids: CSARDPRRGETQYS. As DNA, the CDR3 is TGCAGTGCTAGAGATCCGAGGCGAGGGGAGACCCAGTACTCC.

Regarding this clonotype: Sequence at one end of the junction differs from germline and may be a read error. The rearrangement links TRBV5-4 to TRBJ2-7; D uncertain. CDR3 length: 13 amino acids. The germline V gene has CDR1 SGHNT and CDR2 YYREEE (reference sequence). Written as DNA, the CDR3 is TGTACCAGCAGCTTAGGGAAGACCTACGAGCAGTACTTC. Amino acid sequence: CTSSLGKTYEQYF.

Worth noting for this clonotype: At one of its ends the junction is not consistent with the germline gene, which may arise from a read error. The gene calls are TRBV11-2 and TRBJ2-1, with 11 positions matching TRBD2. The CDR3 totals 14 residues. CDR1 and CDR2 from the germline V gene are SGHAT and FQNNGV. CDR3 sequence reads: CASSLLAGAEEQFF. For the CDR3, the DNA is TGTGCCAGCAGCCTACTAGCGGGAGCCGAAGAGCAATTCTTC.

Comments on this clonotype: Given a much more abundant clone one base away, this may be a read error. The chain has TRBV4-1 and TRBJ2-4; the D call may be TRBD1 or TRBD2 (6 bases each). Germline V gene sequence: CDR1 MGHRA, CDR2 YSYEKL. The CDR3 has 15 residues. V gave up 2 bases and J gave up 5 bases, with 13 bases separating them. CDR3 residues: CASSQMTRQENIQYF. The CDR3 DNA reads TGCGCCAGCAGCCAAATGACTAGACAGGAAAACATTCAGTACTTC.

This chain uses TRBV6-5 with TRBJ2-7; D is uncertain. Germline V CDR1 and CDR2: MNHEY, SVGAGI. There are 16 residues in the CDR3. The chain's CDR3 is CVSSYSGIGQSYEQYF. As DNA, the CDR3 is TGTGTTAGCAGTTACTCGGGTATTGGTCAGAGCTACGAGCAGTACTTC.

Comment on this clonotype: The junction shows a germline mismatch at one end, possibly a read error. The CDR3 is CSAQIFGVMNAEVFF. As DNA, the CDR3 is TGCAGTGCTCAAATATTTGGGGTAATGAACGCTGAAGTTTTCTTC. The J gene is TRBJ1-1, the V gene TRBV20-1; D not certain. The CDR3 consists of 15 residues. Per the germline V gene, CDR1 is DFQATT and CDR2 is SNEGSKA (reference sequence).

The V call is TRBV20-1, the J call TRBJ2-3, with a tentative D call TRBD1 (5 bases). This CDR3 spans 14 amino acids. Trimming removed 6 bases from V and 1 base from J, with 14 bases in between. Per germline, CDR1 DFQATT and CDR2 SNEGSKA (reference sequence). The CDR3 protein is CSAATARCTDTQYF. As DNA, the CDR3 is TGCAGTGCCGCGACAGCAAGATGCACAGATACGCAGTATTTT.

This clonotype is a singleton in its sample. The J gene is TRBJ2-1, the V gene TRBV29-1; D might be TRBD1 or TRBD2, each matching 5 bases. Per germline, CDR1 SQVTM and CDR2 ANQGSEA. The CDR3 contains 16 residues. The CDR3 nucleotides are TGCACCGCCAACATGGGACCCTGGGGATCCTACAATGAGCAGTTCTTC. Translated, it gives CTANMGPWGSYNEQFF.

Turning to this clonotype: A read error may produce the germline difference seen at one junction end. The chain uses TRBV6-5 and TRBJ2-1; D remains ambiguous. The CDR3 loop spans 14 amino acids. The germline gives CDR1 MNHEY, CDR2 SVGAGI. CDR3 in amino acids: CASNYSASSNEQFF. DNA for the CDR3: TGTGCCAGCAATTACTCCGCGTCGAGCAATGAGCAGTTCTTC.

With regard to this clonotype: A much larger clone lies one base from this, so it may be a read error. The genes are TRBV29-1 and TRBJ2-5; D gene uncertain. Per germline, CDR1 SQVTM and CDR2 ANQGSEA. The V end was cut by 3 bases, the J end by 5 bases, with 7 bases between. This CDR3 spans 11 amino acids. Written as DNA, the CDR3 is TGCAGCGTTGACATCGTGGAGACCCAGTACTTC. Translating it yields CSVDIVETQYF.

Comments on this clonotype: A much larger clone sits a single nucleotide away, making a read error possible. The rearrangement joins TRBV6-5 to TRBJ2-7; D gene ambiguous. The CDR3 is made up of 15 amino acids. The germline V and J ends were trimmed by 0 bases and 6 bases, with 15 bases remaining between them. The germline V gene encodes CDR1 MNHEY and CDR2 SVGAGI. CDR3 in amino acids: CASSYSRVLPAEQYF. The CDR3 DNA follows: TGTGCCAGCAGTTACTCAAGAGTTTTACCAGCCGAGCAGTACTTC.

The chain uses TRBV6-2 or TRBV6-3 and TRBJ1-1; D is uncertain. Deletions cut 7 bases from V and 1 base from J, with 7 bases between. The CDR3 has 12 amino acids. CDR1 MNHEY and CDR2 SVGEGT come from the germline V gene. Here the CDR3 DNA reads TGTGCCAGCAACGACTGGAACACTGAAGCTTTCTTT. Translating gives CASNDWNTEAFF.

The V gene is TRBV12-3 or TRBV12-4, the J gene TRBJ2-6; tentatively, D is TRBD2 (5 bases). The CDR3 is made up of 16 amino acids. Between the trimmed V and J ends, which lost 3 bases and 0 bases, there was a span of 9 bases. CDR3 bases: TGTGCCAGCAGTTTCTTAGAGGGCTCTGGGGCCAACGTCCTGACTTTC. This gives the protein CASSFLEGSGANVLTF.

CDR3 amino acids: CSAGRQGNGYTF. The CDR3 nucleotides are TGCAGTGCTGGAAGACAGGGAAATGGCTACACCTTC. This chain uses TRBV20-1 with TRBJ1-2; 7 positions agree with TRBD1. The CDR3 sequence is 12 residues long. J lost 6 bases, V lost 5 bases, and 6 bases had no gene match. Germline-derived CDR1 and CDR2 are DFQATT and SNEGSKA (reference sequence).

This clonotype was counted only a few times. This may arise from a read error, as a much more abundant clone is one base away. The V gene is TRBV6-2 or TRBV6-3, the J gene TRBJ1-1; D gene ambiguous. Trimming took 5 bases from V and 5 from J, leaving 15 bases between them. The CDR3 spans 14 residues. CDR1 and CDR2 (germline): MNHEY, SVGEGT. CDR3 sequence: CASSPNMVGTEAFF. CDR3 nucleotides: TGTGCCAGCAGTCCTAACATGGTTGGAACTGAAGCTTTCTTT.

In this sample, this clonotype turned up a few times. This chain uses TRBV5-6 with TRBJ1-4, with 7 positions matching TRBD1. This CDR3 region has 13 residues. J lost 7 bases, V lost 6 bases, and 6 bases had no gene match. The germline V gene encodes CDR1 SGHDT and CDR2 YYEEEE. DNA for the CDR3: TGTGCCAGCACCCGACAGGGTCCTGAAAAACTGTTTTTT. Protein sequence: CASTRQGPEKLFF. Based on the CDR3 plus reference TRBV5-6 and TRBJ1-4, the full variable domain is DAGVTQSPTHLIKTRGQQVTLRCSPKSGHDTVSWYQQALGQGPQFIFQYYEEEERQRGNFPDRFSGHQFPNYSSELNVNALLLGDSALYLCASTRQGPEKLFFGSGTQLSVL.

Points on this clonotype: The junction and the germline gene differ at one end; a read error may be behind it. The J gene is TRBJ2-1, the V gene TRBV6-6; TRBD2 agrees at 13 bases. CDR1 is MNHNY and CDR2 is SVGAGI in the germline V gene (reference sequence). There are 15 residues in the CDR3. The CDR3 sequence: CASSPSRTSGGEQFF. The DNA of the CDR3 is TGTGCTAGCAGCCCCTCCAGGACTAGCGGGGGTGAGCAGTTCTTC.